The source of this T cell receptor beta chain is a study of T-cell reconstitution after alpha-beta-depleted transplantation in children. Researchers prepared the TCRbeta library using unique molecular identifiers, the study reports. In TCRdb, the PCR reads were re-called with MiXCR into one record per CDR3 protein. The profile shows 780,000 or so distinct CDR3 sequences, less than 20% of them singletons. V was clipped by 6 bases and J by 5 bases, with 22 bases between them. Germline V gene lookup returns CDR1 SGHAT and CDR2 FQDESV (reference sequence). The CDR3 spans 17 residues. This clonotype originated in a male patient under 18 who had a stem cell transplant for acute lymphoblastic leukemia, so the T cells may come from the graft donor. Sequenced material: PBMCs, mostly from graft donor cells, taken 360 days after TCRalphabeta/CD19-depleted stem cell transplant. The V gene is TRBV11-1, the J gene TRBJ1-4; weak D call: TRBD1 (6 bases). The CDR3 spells CASRSKPADSQNEKLFF. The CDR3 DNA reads TGTGCCAGCAGGAGCAAACCAGCGGACAGCCAAAATGAAAAACTGTTTTTT.